The 20 T cell receptor beta chains below come from one sample, sequenced in a study of cytomegalovirus exposure and HLA in healthy donors. Both 60 Vbeta primers and 13 Jbeta primers went into the PCR. Using immunoSEQ multiplex PCR, the repertoire was profiled, and TCRdb retains in-frame clones only, with some absent. The sample contains 89,000 or so clones, around four fifths of which appear only once. The specimen sequenced was PBMCs. These TCRs come from a woman between 18 and 30 years old in good health and CMV-seropositive.

In this sample, this clone turned up once. The rearrangement joins TRBV14 to TRBJ2-4; 8 bases match TRBD2. The J segment lost 8 bases and the V segment lost 3 bases, leaving 9 bases of the junction unmatched. The CDR3 is 15 residues long. Germline CDR1 is SGHDN and CDR2 is FVKESK. CDR3 in DNA: TGTGCCAGCAGCCACCAGACGGGGGGGAGGGACATTCAGTACTTC. Amino acid sequence: CASSHQTGGRDIQYF.

The rearrangement joins TRBV19 to TRBJ2-7; 10 nucleotides match TRBD1. The V gene's germline CDR1 is LNHDA and CDR2 SQIVND (reference sequence). V was pared by 3 bases and J by 2 bases, with 7 bases of the junction left unmatched. The CDR3 runs to 16 residues. CDR3 residues: CASSMGAGTGAYEQYF. As DNA, the CDR3 is TGTGCCAGTAGTATGGGGGCCGGGACAGGGGCCTACGAGCAGTACTTC.

Note on this clone: The same CDR3 arises from other DNA sequences in this sample as well. The chain recombines TRBV15 with TRBJ1-5, with no clear D. Germline CDR1 and CDR2: LNHNV and YYDKDF (reference sequence). CDR3 length: 15 residues. Trimming took off 0 bases at V and 4 bases at J, with 10 bases between the two ends. The CDR3 loop reads CATSRDESPNQPQHF. The CDR3 coding sequence is TGTGCCACCAGCAGAGATGAGTCCCCAAATCAGCCCCAGCATTTT. Using reference TRBV15 and TRBJ1-5 for the parts outside the CDR3, the full variable domain is DAMVIQNPRYQVTQFGKPVTLSCSQTLNHNVMYWYQQKSSQAPKLLFHYYDKDFNNEADTPDNFQSRRPNTSFCFLDIRSPGLGDTAMYLCATSRDESPNQPQHFGDGTRLSIL.

The chain recombines TRBV4-1 with TRBJ1-4, with D tentatively TRBD1 (5 bases). The CDR3 has 15 residues. Trimming removed 3 bases from V and 8 bases from J, with 16 bases in between. Germline CDR1 MGHRA, CDR2 YSYEKL. The chain's CDR3 is CASSQEGRKNEKLFF. The DNA for the CDR3 is TGCGCCAGCAGCCAGGAGGGACGGAAGAACGAAAAACTGTTTTTT.

V gene TRBV15 combines with J gene TRBJ2-1, with D unresolved. Germline V gives CDR1 LNHNV, CDR2 YYDKDF (reference sequence). This CDR3 is built from 15 residues. The V end lost 5 bases, the J end lost 2 bases, and 13 bases lay between the germline ends. The CDR3 is CATSDAGAPYNEQFF. The CDR3 nucleotides read TGTGCCACCAGCGATGCTGGAGCCCCCTACAATGAGCAGTTCTTC. Full variable domain (rest looked up from reference TRBV15 and TRBJ2-1): DAMVIQNPRYQVTQFGKPVTLSCSQTLNHNVMYWYQQKSSQAPKLLFHYYDKDFNNEADTPDNFQSRRPNTSFCFLDIRSPGLGDTAMYLCATSDAGAPYNEQFFGPGTRLTVL.

The table lists this clone with a count of one. This same CDR3 is encoded by further DNA sequences in the sample. The rearrangement links TRBV5-1 to TRBJ2-7; no definite D call. With 0 bases removed from V and 5 bases from J, the gap between germline ends came to 3 bases. From germline, CDR1 is SGHRS and CDR2 YFSETQ. This CDR3 is built from 11 residues. The CDR3, as DNA: TGCGCCAGCAGCTTGGTCAACGAGCAGTACTTC. Its protein is CASSLVNEQYF.

This clone was found a few times. The CDR3 region is CASGPRWYWDRGNQPQHF. DNA for the CDR3: TGTGCCAGCGGCCCCCGGTGGTATTGGGACAGGGGCAATCAGCCCCAGCATTTT. This chain links TRBV5-8 with TRBJ1-5; TRBD1 agrees at 9 bases. The trim removed 7 bases at V and 2 bases at J, leaving 16 bases unmatched. There are 18 residues in the CDR3. Germline values: CDR1 SGHTS, CDR2 YDEGEE.

This chain joins TRBV6-1 and TRBJ2-4; a weak D match, TRBD2 (5 bases). V was clipped by 5 bases and J by 4 bases, with 15 bases between them. The CDR3 loop spans 15 amino acids. Germline CDR1 reads MNHNS; CDR2 reads SASEGT. The CDR3 here is CASSQSGISKNIQYF. In DNA form, the CDR3 reads TGTGCCAGCAGTCAGTCCGGGATATCAAAAAACATTCAGTACTTC.

J is TRBJ2-7 and V is TRBV25-1; a weak D match, TRBD2 (5 bases). Germline V CDR1 and CDR2: MGHDK, SYGVNS. This CDR3 contains 14 residues. V lost 3 bases and J 3 bases, leaving 12 bases between the germline ends. The CDR3 DNA follows: TGTGCCAGCAGTGACGGCTCCGGGGTCTACGAGCAGTACTTC. Translation gives CASSDGSGVYEQYF.

The chain carries TRBV5-6 and TRBJ2-5, with 12 bases identical to TRBD2. The V gene's germline CDR1 is SGHDT and CDR2 YYEEEE. The CDR3 totals 17 residues. With V trimmed by 2 bases and J by 3 bases, 8 bases remained unmatched. CDR3 amino acids: CASSFLAGGPIKETQYF. For the CDR3, the DNA is TGTGCCAGCAGCTTCCTAGCGGGAGGGCCCATTAAAGAGACCCAGTACTTC.

This chain uses TRBV21-1 with TRBJ2-1; the D segment call TRBD2 is taken from the table without a DNA check. TRBV21-1 counts as a pseudogene. The CDR3 is made up of 18 amino acids. The CDR3 coding sequence is TGTGCCAGCAGGAATAGGGTGACTAGCGGGAGGAACTACAATGAGCAGTTCTTC. It specifies CASRNRVTSGRNYNEQFF.

The chain employs TRBV6-6 and TRBJ1-1; TRBD1 matches at 7 bases. Germline assignment: CDR1 MNHNY and CDR2 SVGAGI (reference sequence). The junction had 5 bases not matched to a gene; V was cut back by 3 bases and J by 1 base. The CDR3 has 15 residues. The CDR3 loop is CASSYRYRGNTEAFF. CDR3 nucleotides: TGTGCCAGCAGTTATAGGTACAGGGGGAACACTGAAGCTTTCTTT.

The rearrangement uses TRBV15 and TRBJ1-1; TRBD1 aligns across 7 bases. The CDR3 length is 16 residues. The germline CDR1 and CDR2 sequences are LNHNV and YYDKDF (reference sequence). Germline trimming cut 0 bases from V and 2 bases from J; bases unmatched to any gene: 6. The CDR3 DNA is TGTGCCACCAGCAGAGATAGGGCAGGGGGTAACACTGAAGCTTTCTTT. Amino acids: CATSRDRAGGNTEAFF.

A word on this clone: The junction departs from germline at one end; a sequencing error may be responsible. The chain combines TRBV2 with TRBJ2-5; a weak D match, TRBD2 (6 bases). Per the germline V gene, CDR1 is SNHLY and CDR2 is FYNNEI. The CDR3 is made up of 12 amino acids. The CDR3: CAGSSGRETQYF. The CDR3 nucleotides are TGTGCCGGCAGCTCGGGGAGGGAGACCCAGTACTTC.

The CDR3 DNA is TGTGCCAGCAGCTTGGGGACAGGGGGCTGGGATCAGCCCCAGCATTTT. Its protein is CASSLGTGGWDQPQHF. This rearrangement joins TRBV5-8 to TRBJ1-5, with TRBD1 matching 11 bases. The CDR3 is 16 amino acids. The V segment lost 0 bases and the J segment 5 bases; nucleotides outside the gene matches: 4. Germline V CDR1 and CDR2: SGHTS, YDEGEE. The full variable domain, completed using reference TRBV5-8 and TRBJ1-5, is EAGVTQSPTHLIKTRGQQATLRCSPISGHTSVYWYQQALGLGLQFLLWYDEGEERNRGNFPPRFSGRQFPNYSSELNVNALELEDSALYLCASSLGTGGWDQPQHFGDGTRLSIL.

This clone was seen only a few times. The rearrangement joins TRBV4-2 to TRBJ1-1; no firm D call. The CDR3 covers 14 residues. Germline V CDR1 and CDR2: LGHNA, YNFKEQ. Trimming shortened V by 0 bases and J by 1 base, and 6 bases separated the two germline ends. CDR3 sequence: CASSQERENTEAFF. CDR3 bases: TGTGCCAGCAGCCAAGAACGGGAGAACACTGAAGCTTTCTTT.

This clone was found once. J is TRBJ2-2 and V is TRBV2, with 9 nucleotides matching TRBD2. The V gene end was trimmed by 2 bases and the J gene end by 5 bases; junction bases not matched to a gene: 15. The CDR3 spans 19 residues. Germline V lookup: CDR1 SNHLY, CDR2 FYNNEI. CDR3 sequence: CASSELSGGPLRRTGELFF. In DNA, the CDR3 is TGTGCCAGCAGTGAACTGAGCGGGGGGCCCCTCCGTCGAACCGGGGAGCTGTTTTTT.

J is TRBJ2-1 and V is TRBV4-1; 7 nucleotides line up with TRBD1. The CDR3 is 14 amino acids. Germline CDR1 is MGHRA and CDR2 is YSYEKL. Trimming at V came to 3 bases and at J to 8 bases, leaving 7 bases not matched to a gene. The chain's CDR3 is CASSHRQGPDEQFF. The CDR3 DNA reads TGCGCCAGCAGCCATCGACAGGGTCCCGATGAGCAGTTCTTC.

The V gene is TRBV5-1, the J gene TRBJ2-6, with D tentatively TRBD1 (6 bases). The CDR3 is made up of 16 amino acids. Per the germline V gene, CDR1 is SGHRS and CDR2 is YFSETQ. V lost 4 bases and J 2 bases, leaving 13 bases between the germline ends. The CDR3 nucleotides read TGCGCCAGCAGCGGCCCAGGGGACACTGGGGCCAACGTCCTGACTTTC. Translated: CASSGPGDTGANVLTF.

There are many counts of this clone. The rearrangement uses TRBV6-4 and TRBJ2-2; TRBD2 matches 10 bases. The V gene end was trimmed by 8 bases and the J gene end by 3 bases; junction bases not matched to a gene: 0. Germline CDR1 is MRHNA and CDR2 is SNTAGT. CDR3 length equals 13 residues. CDR3 protein: CASGTSDTGELFF. CDR3 DNA: TGTGCCAGCGGGACTAGCGACACCGGGGAGCTGTTTTTT.